This TCR beta chain appears in the sequencing data of a study of blood T cells in healthy people across ages. Trimming stripped 0 bases from V and 4 bases from J, with 17 bases between. Germline V lookup: CDR1 LNHNV, CDR2 YYDKDF (reference sequence). There are 17 residues in the CDR3. With respect to this clonotype: Its antigen is undetermined.

General observations from the study: Per million T cells, TCR beta diversity dropped roughly linearly as age increased.

Together with a sample-barcoded 5' primer, a J-beta primer mix was included in a second PCR lasting roughly 7 to 11 cycles. TCRdb analysed the 5' RACE reads with MiXCR anew, one entry per CDR3 protein. The sample holds 600,000 to 800,000 distinct CDR3 sequences, roughly 21% seen once. The V and J genes are TRBV15 and TRBJ2-3; perhaps TRBD1 as D (6 bases). The receptor's source is a man between 65 and 85 years old in good health. The sequenced material came from blood. The CDR3 DNA reads TGTGCCACCAGCAGAGATCTGAGAGACAAGGGGGCAGATACGCAGTATTTT. Its translation is CATSRDLRDKGADTQYF.